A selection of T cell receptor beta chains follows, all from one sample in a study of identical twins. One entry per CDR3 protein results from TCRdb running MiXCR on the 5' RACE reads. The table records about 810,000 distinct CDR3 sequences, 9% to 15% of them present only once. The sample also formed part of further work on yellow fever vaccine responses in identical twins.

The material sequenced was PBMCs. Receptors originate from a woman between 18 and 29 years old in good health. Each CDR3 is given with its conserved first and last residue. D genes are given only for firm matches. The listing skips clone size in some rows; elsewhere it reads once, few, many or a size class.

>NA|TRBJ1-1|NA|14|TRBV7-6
CASSLAYVGTEAFF
TGTGCCAGCAGCTTAGCGTACGTTGGGACTGAAGCTTTCTTT
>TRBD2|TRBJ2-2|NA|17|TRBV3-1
CASSPASGSLNTGELFF
TGTGCCAGCAGCCCGGCTAGCGGCAGCCTGAACACCGGGGAGCTGTTTTTT
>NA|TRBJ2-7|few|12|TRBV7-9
CASSQQNYEQYF
TGTGCCAGCAGCCAACAGAACTACGAGCAGTACTTC
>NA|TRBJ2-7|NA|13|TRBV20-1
CSIPDFSSYEQYF
TGCAGTATACCAGACTTTAGTTCCTACGAGCAGTACTTC
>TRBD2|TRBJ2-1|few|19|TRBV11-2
CASSFGRASGGNSYNEQFF
TGTGCCAGCAGCTTCGGACGCGCTAGCGGGGGGAACTCCTACAATGAGCAGTTCTTC
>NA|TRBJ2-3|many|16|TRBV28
CASSFSDLIRTDTQYF
TGTGCCAGCAGTTTTTCAGATCTTATTCGCACAGATACGCAGTATTTT
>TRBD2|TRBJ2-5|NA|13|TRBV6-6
CASRESGGETQYF
TGTGCCAGCAGGGAGAGCGGGGGGGAGACCCAGTACTTC
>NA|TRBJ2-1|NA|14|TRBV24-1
CATSVAGLGNEQFF
TGTGCCACCAGTGTGGCGGGACTGGGTAATGAGCAGTTCTTC
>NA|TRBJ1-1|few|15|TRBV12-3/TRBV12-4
CASSPGRVANTEAFF
TGTGCCAGCAGTCCAGGGAGGGTGGCCAACACTGAAGCTTTCTTT
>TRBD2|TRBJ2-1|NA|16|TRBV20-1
CSACYIGGGSYNEQFF
TGCAGTGCTTGTTACATCGGGGGGGGCTCCTACAATGAGCAGTTCTTC
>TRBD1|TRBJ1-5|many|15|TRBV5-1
CASSLEGQGDQPQHF
TGCGCCAGCAGCTTGGAGGGACAGGGCGATCAGCCCCAGCATTTT
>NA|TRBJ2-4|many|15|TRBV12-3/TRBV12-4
CASIGPERAKNIQYF
TGTGCCAGCATTGGGCCCGAACGGGCCAAAAACATTCAGTACTTC
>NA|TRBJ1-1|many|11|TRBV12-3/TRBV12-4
CASSWNTEAFF
TGTGCCAGCAGCTGGAACACTGAAGCTTTCTTT
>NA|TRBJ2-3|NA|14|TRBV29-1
CSVEDPRSADTQYF
TGCAGCGTTGAAGACCCCCGATCGGCAGATACGCAGTATTTT
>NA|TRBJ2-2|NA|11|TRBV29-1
CSVEEDGELFF
TGCAGCGTTGAAGAAGATGGGGAGCTGTTTTTT
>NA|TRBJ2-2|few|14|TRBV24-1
CATSGTWDTGELFF
TGTGCCACCAGCGGGACATGGGATACCGGGGAGCTGTTTTTT
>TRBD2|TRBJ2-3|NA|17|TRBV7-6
CASSLAPGLAGTDTQYF
TGTGCCAGCAGCTTAGCCCCGGGACTAGCGGGAACAGATACGCAGTATTTT
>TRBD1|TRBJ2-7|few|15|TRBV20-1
CSAIGVPGQVNEQYF
TGCAGTGCTATTGGGGTACCGGGACAGGTTAACGAGCAGTACTTC
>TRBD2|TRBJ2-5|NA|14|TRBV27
CASKSGGPKETQYF
TGTGCCAGCAAGAGCGGGGGGCCTAAAGAGACCCAGTACTTC
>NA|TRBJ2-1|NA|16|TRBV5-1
CASSLEPGPGSNEQFF
TGCGCCAGCAGCTTGGAACCGGGACCTGGGTCGAATGAGCAGTTCTTC
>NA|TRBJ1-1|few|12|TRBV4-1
CASSSSWAEAFF
TGCGCCAGCAGCTCTTCGTGGGCTGAAGCTTTCTTT
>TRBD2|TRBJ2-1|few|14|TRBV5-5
CASSQRGSYNEQFF
TGTGCCAGCAGCCAGCGGGGCTCCTACAATGAGCAGTTCTTC
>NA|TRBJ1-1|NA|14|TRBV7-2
CASSWTKGYTEAFF
TGTGCCAGCAGCTGGACCAAGGGTTACACTGAAGCTTTCTTT
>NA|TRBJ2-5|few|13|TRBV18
CASSKDLQETQYF
TGTGCCAGCTCAAAGGACCTGCAAGAGACCCAGTACTTC
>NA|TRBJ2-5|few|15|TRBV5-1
CASSLGQEVRETQYF
TGCGCCAGCAGCTTGGGTCAAGAGGTTCGGGAGACCCAGTACTTC
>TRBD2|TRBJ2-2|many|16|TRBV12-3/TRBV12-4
CASSPRLAGGTGELFF
TGTGCCAGCAGTCCCCGACTAGCGGGAGGCACCGGGGAGCTGTTTTTT
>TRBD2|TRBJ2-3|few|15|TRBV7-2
CASSLPGGSGGTQYF
TGTGCCAGCAGCTTACCCGGCGGGAGTGGGGGTACGCAGTATTTT
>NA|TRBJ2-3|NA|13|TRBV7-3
CASSYDRQDTQYF
TGTGCCAGCAGCTACGACAGACAGGATACGCAGTATTTT
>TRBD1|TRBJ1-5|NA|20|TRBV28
CASSLWFWAGGASDSQPQHF
TGTGCCAGCAGTTTATGGTTTTGGGCAGGGGGCGCGTCCGATAGTCAGCCCCAGCATTTT
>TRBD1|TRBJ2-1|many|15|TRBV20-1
CSAPQDRGNYNEQFF
TGCAGTGCCCCCCAGGACAGGGGTAACTACAATGAGCAGTTCTTC
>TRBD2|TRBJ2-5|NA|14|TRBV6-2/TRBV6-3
CASILLAVQETQYF
TGTGCCAGCATCTTACTAGCGGTCCAAGAGACCCAGTACTTC
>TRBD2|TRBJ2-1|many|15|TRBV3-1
CASSLGTSGSNEQFF
TGTGCCAGCAGCCTTGGGACTAGCGGGAGTAATGAGCAGTTCTTC
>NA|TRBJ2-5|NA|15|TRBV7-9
CASSVVGGRSETQYF
TGTGCCAGCAGCGTTGTCGGGGGGCGGTCAGAGACCCAGTACTTC